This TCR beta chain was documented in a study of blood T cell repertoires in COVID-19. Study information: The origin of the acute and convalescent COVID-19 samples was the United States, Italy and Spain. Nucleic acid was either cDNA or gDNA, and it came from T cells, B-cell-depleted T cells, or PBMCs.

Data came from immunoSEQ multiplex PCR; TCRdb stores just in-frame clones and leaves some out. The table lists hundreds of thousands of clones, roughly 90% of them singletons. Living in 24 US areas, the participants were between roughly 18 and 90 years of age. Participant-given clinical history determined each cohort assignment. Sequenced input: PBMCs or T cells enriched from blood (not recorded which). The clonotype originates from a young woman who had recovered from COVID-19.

CDR3 sequence: CASRLGQTNSPLHF. The CDR3 nucleotides read TGTGCAAGTCGCTTAGGACAGACAAATTCACCCCTCCACTTT. V usage is TRBV12-2 and J usage is TRBJ1-6; the table's D call of TRBD1 was not tested on the DNA. TRBV12-2 is labeled a pseudogene. The CDR3 consists of 14 residues.